The next 20 T cell receptor beta chains were all read from a single sample in a study of blood T cell repertoires in COVID-19. Here immunoSEQ multiplex PCR was the method, and the copy in TCRdb shows in-frame clones only, minus some. The table has about 80,000 clones, 65% to 90% seen once. Sample: peripheral blood. Source of these receptors: a man aged 50 or older with COVID-19, enrolled during active disease.

The V and J genes are TRBV6-2 or TRBV6-3 and TRBJ2-1, with TRBD2 matching over 10 bases. The junction had 9 bases not matched to a gene; V was cut back by 2 bases and J by 5 bases. Germline CDR1 and CDR2: MNHEY and SVGEGT. This CDR3 is 17 amino acids long. This chain's CDR3 is CASSYLVGTSVHNEQFF. DNA of the CDR3: TGTGCCAGCAGTTACCTTGTTGGGACTAGCGTCCACAATGAGCAGTTCTTC.

The chain recombines TRBV7-3 with TRBJ2-1; maybe TRBD2 (6 bases). Germline-derived CDR1 and CDR2 are SGHTA and FQGTGA. The length of the CDR3 is 13 residues. The ends were cut back, 5 bases at V and 5 bases at J, with 10 bases in the middle. The CDR3 coding sequence is TGTGCCAGCAGCGCTGGGGGGAACAATGAGCAGTTCTTC. Translating gives CASSAGGNNEQFF.

V and J are TRBV7-3 and TRBJ1-1, with D perhaps matching TRBD1 (6 bases). The CDR3 has 15 residues. Germline V gene lookup returns CDR1 SGHTA and CDR2 FQGTGA. The V and J ends lost 0 bases and 0 bases respectively, with 8 bases between them. For the CDR3, the DNA is TGTGCCAGCAGCTTAACGGGACACTTGAACACTGAAGCTTTCTTT. Its protein product is CASSLTGHLNTEAFF.

The chain has TRBV28 and TRBJ1-1; maybe TRBD1 (5 bases). Looked up from germline, CDR1 is MDHEN and CDR2 is SYDVKM. Trimming removed 2 bases from V and 4 bases from J, with 8 bases in between. CDR3 length equals 13 residues. CDR3 amino acids: CASSLPGGTEAFF. For the CDR3, the DNA is TGTGCCAGCAGTTTACCGGGGGGCACTGAAGCTTTCTTT. Variable domain in full (rest from reference TRBV28 and TRBJ1-1): DVKVTQSSRYLVKRTGEKVFLECVQDMDHENMFWYRQDPGLGLRLIYFSYDVKMKEKGDIPEGYSVSREKKERFSLILESASTNQTSMYLCASSLPGGTEAFFGQGTRLTVV.

The rearrangement links TRBV4-2 to TRBJ1-2; 9 bases map to TRBD1. V gave up 0 bases and J gave up 4 bases; unmatched junction bases: 3. This CDR3 is 15 amino acids long. Germline-derived CDR1 and CDR2 are LGHNA and YNFKEQ. CDR3: CASSQDPGQGYGYTF. CDR3 in DNA: TGTGCCAGCAGCCAAGATCCGGGACAGGGCTATGGCTACACCTTC.

The chain uses TRBV29-1 and TRBJ1-2; 7 bases fit TRBD1. The V gene's germline CDR1 is SQVTM and CDR2 ANQGSEA. This CDR3 has 13 residues. V was pared by 4 bases and J by 7 bases, with 9 bases of the junction left unmatched. CDR3 sequence reads: CSVGSGGASGYTF. CDR3 coding DNA: TGCAGCGTTGGGTCAGGGGGAGCGAGTGGCTACACCTTC.

The chain has TRBV10-2 and TRBJ2-7, with D tentatively TRBD1 (6 bases). Germline V gives CDR1 WSHSY, CDR2 SAAADI. V was shortened by 2 bases and J by 0 bases, with 14 bases between the two germline ends. The length of the CDR3 is 16 residues. CDR3 bases: TGCGCCAGCAGTGAGAGTACAGGGCCACTCTCCTACGAGCAGTACTTC. Translation gives CASSESTGPLSYEQYF.

CDR3 sequence: CAWNLGTSEKLFF. Written as DNA, the CDR3 is TGTGCCTGGAATTTGGGCACAAGTGAAAAACTGTTTTTT. The chain is built from TRBV30 and TRBJ1-4; no firm D call. Germline CDR1 is GTSNPN and CDR2 is SVGIG (reference sequence). This CDR3 region has 13 residues. V was trimmed by 4 bases and J by 7 bases, leaving 13 bases between them.

The rearrangement links TRBV29-1 to TRBJ1-1, with TRBD1 identical over 8 bases. Germline CDR1 reads SQVTM; CDR2 reads ANQGSEA. V shed 6 bases, J shed 3 bases, and the junction held 12 bases outside the gene matches. CDR3 length: 15 residues. This CDR3 reads CSVDTSGGWYTEAFF. DNA of the CDR3: TGCAGCGTCGACACTTCAGGGGGCTGGTACACTGAAGCTTTCTTT.

The CDR3 protein is CASSSSGQGYNEQFF. CDR3 DNA: TGTGCCAGCAGCTCGTCGGGACAGGGTTACAATGAGCAGTTCTTC. The chain uses TRBV5-4 and TRBJ2-1; 9 bases map to TRBD1. V gave up 3 bases and J gave up 4 bases; unmatched junction bases: 5. The CDR3 runs to 15 residues. CDR1 is SGHNT and CDR2 is YYREEE in the germline V gene (reference sequence).

The CDR3 protein is CASSSQPGQTYEQYF. DNA for the CDR3: TGTGCCAGCAGCAGCCAGCCGGGACAGACCTACGAGCAGTACTTC. The V and J genes are TRBV7-2 and TRBJ2-7, with 7 bases fitting TRBD1. The CDR3 runs to 15 residues. V shed 5 bases and J 2 bases; nucleotides not matched to a gene: 9. Germline V CDR1 and CDR2: SGHTA, FQGNSA.

The chain has TRBV27 and TRBJ2-7, with D hard to call. Germline-derived CDR1 and CDR2 are MNHEY and SMNVEV (reference sequence). This CDR3 has 14 residues. V was cut by 1 base and J by 4 bases, with 11 bases left in between. CDR3 amino acids: CASSLYRSPYEQYF. CDR3 DNA sequence: TGTGCCAGCAGTTTATACAGATCCCCTTACGAGCAGTACTTC.

The chain uses TRBV2 and TRBJ1-2; D is perhaps TRBD1 (6 bases). The germline gives CDR1 SNHLY, CDR2 FYNNEI. The CDR3 sequence is 16 residues long. Trimming took off 5 bases at V and 5 bases at J, with 21 bases between the two ends. The CDR3 bases are TGTGCCAGCAGTAGTCTAGCAGGAACAGGGTATTATGGCTACACCTTC. This translates into CASSSLAGTGYYGYTF.

The chain combines TRBV6-5 with TRBJ1-6; 8 nucleotides agree with TRBD1. This CDR3 spans 14 amino acids. V was clipped by 6 bases and J by 8 bases; unmatched bases: 6. Germline CDR1 is MNHEY and CDR2 is SVGAGI. Written as DNA, the CDR3 is TGTGCCAGCAGCGTGAGACAGGGGCATTCACCCCTCCACTTT. This gives the protein CASSVRQGHSPLHF.

The V call is TRBV14, the J call TRBJ2-7, with D tentatively TRBD2 (6 bases). The CDR3 contains 15 residues. Germline assignment: CDR1 SGHDN and CDR2 FVKESK. The V gene lost 0 bases and the J gene lost 4 bases, with 13 bases spanning the gap. CDR3 residues: CASSQEAGSPYEQYF. The CDR3 DNA reads TGTGCCAGCAGCCAAGAGGCGGGGTCGCCTTACGAGCAGTACTTC.

The rearrangement links TRBV27 to TRBJ2-7, with 10 bases matching TRBD1. Per the germline V gene, CDR1 is MNHEY and CDR2 is SMNVEV (reference sequence). Trimming removed 2 bases from V and 3 bases from J; junction bases left unmatched: 1. CDR3 size: 14 residues. The DNA of the CDR3 is TGTGCCAGCAGTTTAGACAGGGGGCTCTACGAGCAGTACTTC. It yields the protein CASSLDRGLYEQYF.

The gene calls are TRBV4-3 and TRBJ2-3; 9 nucleotides line up with TRBD1. Germline V gene data show CDR1 as LGHNA and CDR2 as YSLEER. Trimming at V came to 5 bases and at J to 5 bases, leaving 5 bases not matched to a gene. The CDR3 is 14 amino acids. The DNA of the CDR3 is TGCGCCAGCAGCACACAGGGGGCTTTAGATACGCAGTATTTT. Its protein product is CASSTQGALDTQYF.

The chain recombines TRBV7-9 with TRBJ1-3, with D perhaps matching TRBD1 (6 bases). V dropped 2 bases and J dropped 2 bases, with 16 bases sitting between them. This CDR3 contains 17 residues. Germline V gene lookup returns CDR1 SEHNR and CDR2 FQNEAQ (reference sequence). DNA of the CDR3: TGTGCCAGCAGCTTACCTCGGACAGCGTCGCCTGGAAACACCATATATTTT. It encodes CASSLPRTASPGNTIYF. The variable domain in full, with the rest retrieved from reference TRBV7-9 and TRBJ1-3, is DTGVSQNPRHKITKRGQNVTFRCDPISEHNRLYWYRQTLGQGPEFLTYFQNEAQLEKSRLLSDRFSAERPKGSFSTLEIQRTEQGDSAMYLCASSLPRTASPGNTIYFGEGSWLTVV.

The chain uses TRBV5-6 and TRBJ2-7; D possibly corresponds to TRBD2 (5 bases). From germline, CDR1 is SGHDT and CDR2 YYEEEE. The CDR3 spans 14 residues. V was cut by 4 bases and J by 0 bases, with 11 bases left in between. The CDR3 region is CASSKDGLSYEQYF. The CDR3 coding sequence is TGTGCCAGCAGCAAGGACGGACTCTCCTACGAGCAGTACTTC.

The chain couples TRBV6-5 to TRBJ2-2; 12 positions match TRBD2. Germline V gene lookup returns CDR1 MNHEY and CDR2 SVGAGI. V shed 6 bases, J shed 6 bases, and the junction held 5 bases outside the gene matches. This CDR3 is 15 amino acids long. The CDR3 sequence is CASRASGRAPGELFF. CDR3 DNA: TGTGCCAGCAGGGCTAGCGGGAGGGCCCCCGGGGAGCTGTTTTTT.